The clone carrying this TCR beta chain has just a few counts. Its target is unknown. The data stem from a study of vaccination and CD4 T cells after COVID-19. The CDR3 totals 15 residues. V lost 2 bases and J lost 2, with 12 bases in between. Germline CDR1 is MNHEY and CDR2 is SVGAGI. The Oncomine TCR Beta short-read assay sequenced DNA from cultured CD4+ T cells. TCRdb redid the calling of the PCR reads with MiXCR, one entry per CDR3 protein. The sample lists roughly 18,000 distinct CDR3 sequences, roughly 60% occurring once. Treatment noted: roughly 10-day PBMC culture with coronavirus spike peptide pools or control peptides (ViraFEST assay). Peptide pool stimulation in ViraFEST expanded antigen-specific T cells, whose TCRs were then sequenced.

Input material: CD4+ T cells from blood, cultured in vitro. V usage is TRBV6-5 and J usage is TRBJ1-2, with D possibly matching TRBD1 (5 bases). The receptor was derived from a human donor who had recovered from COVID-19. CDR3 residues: CASSYGAGLNYGYTF. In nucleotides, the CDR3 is TGTGCCAGCAGTTACGGGGCCGGGTTGAACTATGGCTACACCTTC.